Each of the 20 T cell receptor beta chains below was sequenced from the same sample in a study of CD8 T cells in Susac syndrome. It was with random hexamers that roughly 0.45 to 1 ug RNA was reverse transcribed. TCRdb reprocessed the immunoSEQ multiplex PCR reads via MiXCR and lists one record per CDR3 protein. The data show some 120,000 distinct CDR3 sequences, about 95% seen once. What was sequenced was CD4+ T cells from PBMCs. Receptors originate from a human donor in good health.

J is TRBJ1-1 and V is TRBV12-3 or TRBV12-4; D not resolved. The CDR3 is 11 residues long. V was shortened by 4 bases and J by 7 bases, with 7 bases between the two germline ends. The CDR3 reads CASSSFLEAFF. The CDR3 region has the DNA TGTGCCAGCAGTTCTTTCCTTGAAGCTTTCTTT.

V gene TRBV5-6 combines with J gene TRBJ2-5, with TRBD2 matching over 12 bases. With 0 bases clipped from V and 6 bases from J, the junction kept 3 bases outside the gene matches. This CDR3 has 15 amino acids. Germline V gene lookup returns CDR1 SGHDT and CDR2 YYEEEE. In nucleotides, the CDR3 is TGTGCCAGCAGCTTGGGACTAGCGGGAGTTCAGACCCAGTACTTC. Translating gives CASSLGLAGVQTQYF.

This clonotype has just one count. V is TRBV20-1 and J is TRBJ2-3; a possible D gene is TRBD1 (6 bases). Germline CDR1 is DFQATT and CDR2 is SNEGSKA (reference sequence). With 5 bases removed from V and 15 bases from J, the gap between germline ends came to 15 bases. The CDR3 is 10 amino acids. This CDR3 reads CSAFRGLQYF. In nucleotides, the CDR3 is TGCAGTGCTTTCAGGGGCCTACAATATTTT.

The gene calls are TRBV4-2 and TRBJ2-3; TRBD2 matches 9 bases. The CDR3 is 16 amino acids. In germline, CDR1 is LGHNA, CDR2 YNFKEQ. V lost 1 base, J lost 5 bases, and 7 bases stayed unmatched. CDR3 coding DNA: TGTGCCAGCAGCCAAGGTGGCGGGAGGGGCGGAGATACGCAGTATTTT. This encodes CASSQGGGRGGDTQYF.

CDR3 protein: CSAPGQNYGYTF. The CDR3, as DNA: TGCAGTGCCCCCGGACAAAACTATGGCTACACCTTC. V usage is TRBV20-1 and J usage is TRBJ1-2; possibly TRBD1 for D (5 bases). The CDR3 length is 12 residues. CDR1 is DFQATT, CDR2 SNEGSKA, per germline (reference sequence). Trimming pared 6 bases from V and 2 bases from J, leaving 10 bases between.

V is TRBV6-5 and J is TRBJ1-2; D is perhaps TRBD1 (5 bases). This CDR3 is built from 13 residues. Looked up from germline, CDR1 is MNHEY and CDR2 is SVGAGI. V was cut by 6 bases and J by 2 bases, with 10 bases left in between. CDR3 DNA sequence: TGTGCCAGCAGGGGGCGAGGGAACTATGGCTACACCTTC. Its protein product is CASRGRGNYGYTF.

This clonotype was picked up one time. The rearrangement joins TRBV3-1 to TRBJ1-5; D is possibly TRBD1 (6 bases). This CDR3 spans 14 amino acids. V was shortened by 2 bases and J by 3 bases, with 8 bases between the two germline ends. CDR1 LGHDT and CDR2 YNNKEL come from the germline V gene (reference sequence). The CDR3 protein is CASSQYRDNQPQHF. CDR3 DNA sequence: TGTGCCAGCAGCCAATACAGGGACAATCAGCCCCAGCATTTT.

The gene calls are TRBV7-2 and TRBJ2-5; D is ambiguous. This CDR3 region has 13 residues. The V gene lost 5 bases and the J gene lost 0 bases, with 7 bases spanning the gap. The V gene's germline CDR1 is SGHTA and CDR2 FQGNSA. The CDR3 DNA reads as TGTGCCAGCAGCCCCCGCAACCAAGAGACCCAGTACTTC. It encodes CASSPRNQETQYF. Looking up the rest from reference TRBV7-2 and TRBJ2-5 gives the full variable domain: GAGVSQSPSNKVTEKGKDVELRCDPISGHTALYWYRQSLGQGLEFLIYFQGNSAPDKSGLPSDRFSAERTGGSVSTLTIQRTQQEDSAVYLCASSPRNQETQYFGPGTRLLVL.

This sequence joins TRBV10-2 and TRBJ2-7, with 9 bases lining up with TRBD2. Germline assignment: CDR1 WSHSY and CDR2 SAAADI. The CDR3 covers 14 residues. V gave up 10 bases and J gave up 2 bases; unmatched junction bases: 9. This chain's CDR3 is CATEETSGPYEQYF. CDR3 bases: TGCGCCACCGAGGAGACTAGCGGACCCTACGAGCAGTACTTC.

The chain carries TRBV7-2 and TRBJ2-5; possibly TRBD2 for D (5 bases). The CDR3 sequence is 12 residues long. Germline V gene data show CDR1 as SGHTA and CDR2 as FQGNSA. The germline V and J ends were trimmed by 3 bases and 4 bases, with 6 bases remaining between them. The CDR3 nucleotides are TGTGCCAGCAGCTTCCTAGCAGAGACCCAGTACTTC. It yields the protein CASSFLAETQYF.

V and J are TRBV19 and TRBJ2-5; 10 positions match TRBD1. This CDR3 is 17 amino acids long. The V and J ends lost 5 bases and 3 bases, in that order; junction bases with no gene match: 12. Germline loops: CDR1 LNHDA, CDR2 SQIVND (reference sequence). CDR3 DNA: TGTGCCAGTAGTGCGAGCTCCGGGACAGGGGTGGAAGAGACCCAGTACTTC. This translates into CASSASSGTGVEETQYF. The variable domain in full, completed from reference TRBV19 and TRBJ2-5, reads DGGITQSPKYLFRKEGQNVTLSCEQNLNHDAMYWYRQDPGQGLRLIYYSQIVNDFQKGDIAEGYSVSREKKESFPLTVTSAQKNPTAFYLCASSASSGTGVEETQYFGPGTRLLVL.

The chain employs TRBV7-8 and TRBJ1-1, with D unclear. This CDR3 comprises 14 residues. Per the germline V gene, CDR1 is SGHVS and CDR2 is FQNEAQ. V was clipped by 1 base and J by 5 bases, with 11 bases between them. The CDR3 DNA follows: TGTGCCAGCAGCTTAGGGCTGCCTGGGACTGAAGCTTTCTTT. The encoded protein is CASSLGLPGTEAFF.

This clonotype was recorded a few times. The V and J genes are TRBV18 and TRBJ2-5; possible D gene TRBD1, 5 bases. Germline CDR1 and CDR2: KGHSH and LQKENI. V was pared by 3 bases and J by 4 bases, with 9 bases between. The CDR3 covers 13 residues. CDR3 region: CASSPGPGETQYF. The CDR3 coding sequence is TGTGCCAGCTCACCGGGGCCGGGAGAGACCCAGTACTTC. Combining the CDR3 with reference TRBV18 and TRBJ2-5 gives the whole variable domain NAGVMQNPRHLVRRRGQEARLRCSPMKGHSHVYWYRQLPEEGLKFMVYLQKENIIDESGMPKERFSAEFPKEGPSILRIQQVVRGDSAAYFCASSPGPGETQYFGPGTRLLVL.

The genes are TRBV25-1 and TRBJ2-5; D ambiguous. V dropped 4 bases and J dropped 2 bases, with 11 bases sitting between them. Looked up from germline, CDR1 is MGHDK and CDR2 is SYGVNS. The CDR3 spans 14 residues. CDR3: CASSVGLFQETQYF. The CDR3 nucleotides are TGTGCCAGCAGTGTGGGCCTTTTTCAAGAGACCCAGTACTTC. The full variable domain, its missing parts supplied by reference TRBV25-1 and TRBJ2-5, is EADIYQTPRYLVIGTGKKITLECSQTMGHDKMYWYQQDPGMELHLIHYSYGVNSTEKGDLSSESTVSRIRTEHFPLTLESARPSHTSQYLCASSVGLFQETQYFGPGTRLLVL.

The chain has TRBV5-4 and TRBJ2-5; 12 nucleotides agree with TRBD2. Germline CDR1 is SGHNT and CDR2 is YYREEE (reference sequence). Trimming removed 6 bases from V and 1 base from J; junction bases left unmatched: 4. The CDR3 contains 15 residues. CDR3 DNA: TGTGCCAGCAACCCGGGACTAGCGGGCCAAGAGACCCAGTACTTC. Translation: CASNPGLAGQETQYF. The full variable domain, in which reference TRBV5-4 and TRBJ2-5 provide the parts outside the CDR3, is ETGVTQSPTHLIKTRGQQVTLRCSSQSGHNTVSWYQQALGQGPQFIFQYYREEENGRGNFPPRFSGLQFPNYSSELNVNALELDDSALYLCASNPGLAGQETQYFGPGTRLLVL.

Only one count was recorded for this clonotype. One end of the junction is discordant with germline, which a read error may explain. The chain has TRBV25-1 and TRBJ1-1; TRBD1 aligns across 7 bases. CDR1 and CDR2 from the germline V gene are MGHDK and SYGVNS. The CDR3 covers 13 residues. The CDR3 here is CAGSDRVGTEAFF. The CDR3 coding sequence is TGTGCCGGCAGTGACAGGGTTGGCACTGAAGCTTTCTTT.

This chain joins TRBV19 and TRBJ2-7; tentative D call: TRBD1 (6 bases). Per the germline V gene, CDR1 is LNHDA and CDR2 is SQIVND (reference sequence). Trimming pared 4 bases from V and 2 bases from J, leaving 12 bases between. CDR3 length equals 14 residues. The CDR3 region is CASSKGGRAYEQYF. In nucleotides, the CDR3 is TGTGCCAGTAGTAAAGGGGGACGAGCCTACGAGCAGTACTTC.

The chain employs TRBV20-1 and TRBJ2-5, with D perhaps TRBD1 (5 bases). Trimming shortened V by 4 bases and J by 5 bases, and 14 bases separated the two germline ends. Germline CDR1 and CDR2: DFQATT and SNEGSKA (reference sequence). This CDR3 contains 13 residues. DNA for the CDR3: TGCAGTGCTAACCGACAGCTGGGGGAGACCCAGTACTTC. Translated: CSANRQLGETQYF.

The chain combines TRBV5-1 with TRBJ2-5; 8 bases are shared with TRBD1. The V gene's germline CDR1 is SGHRS and CDR2 YFSETQ. Unmatched junction bases numbered 9, after V lost 5 bases and J lost 3 bases. This CDR3 spans 15 amino acids. CDR3 coding DNA: TGCGCCAGCAGACGGACAGGGACCAGTGAAGAGACCCAGTACTTC. Residues: CASRRTGTSEETQYF.

This clonotype was detected once. This rearrangement joins TRBV12-3 or TRBV12-4 to TRBJ1-1; D uncertain. V lost 8 bases to trimming and J lost 1 base, with 11 bases between them. This CDR3 region has 13 residues. CDR3 nucleotide sequence: TGTGCCAGCGGAAGTATGGCGAACACTGAAGCTTTCTTT. Translated: CASGSMANTEAFF.